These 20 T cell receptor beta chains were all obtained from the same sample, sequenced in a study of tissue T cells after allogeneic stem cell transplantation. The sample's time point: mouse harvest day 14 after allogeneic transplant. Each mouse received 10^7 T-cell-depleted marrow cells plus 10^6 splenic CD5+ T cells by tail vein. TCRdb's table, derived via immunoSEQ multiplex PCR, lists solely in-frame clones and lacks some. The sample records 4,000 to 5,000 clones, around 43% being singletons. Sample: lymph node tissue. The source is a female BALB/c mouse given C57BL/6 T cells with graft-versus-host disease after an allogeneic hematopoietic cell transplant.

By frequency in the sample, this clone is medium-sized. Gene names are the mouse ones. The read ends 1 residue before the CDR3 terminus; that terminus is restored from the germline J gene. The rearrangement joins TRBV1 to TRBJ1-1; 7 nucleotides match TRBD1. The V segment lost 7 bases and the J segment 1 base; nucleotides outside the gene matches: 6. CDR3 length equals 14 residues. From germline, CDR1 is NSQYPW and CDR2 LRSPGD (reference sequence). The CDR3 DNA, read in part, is TGCACCTGCATGTCCCGGGACAGGAACACAGAAGTCTTC. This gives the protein CTCMSRDRNTEVF. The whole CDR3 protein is CTCMSRDRNTEVFF.

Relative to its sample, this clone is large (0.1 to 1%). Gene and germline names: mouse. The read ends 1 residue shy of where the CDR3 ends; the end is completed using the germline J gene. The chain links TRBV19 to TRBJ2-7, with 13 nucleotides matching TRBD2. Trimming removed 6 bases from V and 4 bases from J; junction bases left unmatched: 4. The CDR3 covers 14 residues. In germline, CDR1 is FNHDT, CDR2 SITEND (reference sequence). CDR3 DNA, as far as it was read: TGTGCCAGCACCCCGGGACTGGGGGGGTATGAACAGTAC. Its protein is CASTPGLGGYEQY. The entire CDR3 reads CASTPGLGGYEQYF.

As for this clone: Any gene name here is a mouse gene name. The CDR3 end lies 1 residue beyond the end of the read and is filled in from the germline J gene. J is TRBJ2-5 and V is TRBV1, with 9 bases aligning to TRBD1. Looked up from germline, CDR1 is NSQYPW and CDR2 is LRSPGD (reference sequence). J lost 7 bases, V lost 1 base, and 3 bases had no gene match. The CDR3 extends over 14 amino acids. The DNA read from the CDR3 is TGCACCTGCAGTGCAGGGACAGGGGCGAACACCCAGTAC. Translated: CTCSAGTGANTQY. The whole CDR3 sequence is CTCSAGTGANTQYF.

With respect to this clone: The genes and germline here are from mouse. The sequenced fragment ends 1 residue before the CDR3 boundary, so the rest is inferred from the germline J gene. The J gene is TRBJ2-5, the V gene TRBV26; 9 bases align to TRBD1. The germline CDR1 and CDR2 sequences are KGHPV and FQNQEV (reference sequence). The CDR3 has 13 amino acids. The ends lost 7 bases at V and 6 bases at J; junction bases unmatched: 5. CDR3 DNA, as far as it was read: TGTGCCAGCAAACAGGGGGCGAGCGACACCCAGTAC. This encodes CASKQGASDTQY. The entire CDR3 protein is CASKQGASDTQYF.

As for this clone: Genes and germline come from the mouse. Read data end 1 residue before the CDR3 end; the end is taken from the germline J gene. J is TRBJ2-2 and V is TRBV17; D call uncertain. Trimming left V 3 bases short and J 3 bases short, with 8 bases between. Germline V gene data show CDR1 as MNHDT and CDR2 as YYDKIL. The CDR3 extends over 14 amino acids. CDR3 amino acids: CASSSRSYTGQLYF. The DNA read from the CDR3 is TGTGCTAGCAGTAGTCGCAGCTACACCGGGCAGCTCTAC.

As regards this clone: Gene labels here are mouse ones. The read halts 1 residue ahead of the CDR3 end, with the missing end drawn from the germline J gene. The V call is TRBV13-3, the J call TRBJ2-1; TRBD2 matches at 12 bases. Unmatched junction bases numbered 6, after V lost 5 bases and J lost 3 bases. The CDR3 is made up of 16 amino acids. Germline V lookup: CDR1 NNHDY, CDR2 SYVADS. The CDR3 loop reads CASSPDWGGAYAEQFF. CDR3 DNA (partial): TGTGCCAGCAGCCCCGACTGGGGGGGCGCCTATGCTGAGCAGTTC.

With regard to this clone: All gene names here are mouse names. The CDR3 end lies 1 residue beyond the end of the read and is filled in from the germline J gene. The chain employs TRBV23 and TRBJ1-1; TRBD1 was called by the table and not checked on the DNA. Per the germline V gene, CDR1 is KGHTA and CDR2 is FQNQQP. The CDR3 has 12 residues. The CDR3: CSSGTANTEVFF. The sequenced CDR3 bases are TGCTCCAGCGGGACAGCAAACACAGAAGTCTTC. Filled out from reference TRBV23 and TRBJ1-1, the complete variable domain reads DAAVTQKPRYLIKMKGQEAEMKCIPEKGHTAVFWYQQKQSKELKFLIYFQNQQPLDQIDMVKERFSAVCPSSSLCSLGIRTCEAEDSALYLCSSGTANTEVFFGKGTRLTVV.

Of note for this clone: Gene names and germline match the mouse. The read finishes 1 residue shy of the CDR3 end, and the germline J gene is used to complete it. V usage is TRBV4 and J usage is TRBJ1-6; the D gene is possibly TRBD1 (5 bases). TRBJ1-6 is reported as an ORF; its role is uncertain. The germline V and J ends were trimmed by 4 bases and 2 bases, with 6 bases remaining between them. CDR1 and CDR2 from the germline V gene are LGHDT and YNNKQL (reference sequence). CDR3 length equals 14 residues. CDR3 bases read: TGTGCCAGCAGCTGGGGGACCTATAATTCGCCCCTCTAC. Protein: CASSWGTYNSPLY. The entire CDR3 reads CASSWGTYNSPLYF.

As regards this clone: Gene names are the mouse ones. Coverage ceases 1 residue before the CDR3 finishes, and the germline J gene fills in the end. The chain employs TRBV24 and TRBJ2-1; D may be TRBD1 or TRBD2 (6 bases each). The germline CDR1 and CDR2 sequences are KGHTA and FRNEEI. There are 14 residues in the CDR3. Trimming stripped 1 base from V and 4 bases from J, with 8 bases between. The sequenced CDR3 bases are TGTGCCAGCAGTCTGTGGGGGCTATATGCTGAGCAGTTC. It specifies CASSLWGLYAEQF. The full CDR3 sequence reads CASSLWGLYAEQFF.

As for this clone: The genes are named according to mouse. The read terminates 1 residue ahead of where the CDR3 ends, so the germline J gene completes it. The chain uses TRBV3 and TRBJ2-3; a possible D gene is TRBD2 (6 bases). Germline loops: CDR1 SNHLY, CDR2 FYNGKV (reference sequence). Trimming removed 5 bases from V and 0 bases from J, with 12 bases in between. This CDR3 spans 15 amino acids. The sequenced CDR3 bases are TGTGCCAGCAGCGTTTGGGGGACTAGTGCAGAAACGCTGTAT. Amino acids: CASSVWGTSAETLY. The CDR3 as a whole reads CASSVWGTSAETLYF. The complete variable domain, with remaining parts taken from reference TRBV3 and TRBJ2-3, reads GPKVLQIPSHQIIDMGQMVTLNCDPVSNHLYFYWYKQILGQQMEFLVNFYNGKVMEKSKLFKDQFSVERPDGSYFTLKIQPTALEDSAVYFCASSVWGTSAETLYFGSGTRLTVL.

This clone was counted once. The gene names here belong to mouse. The chain's CDR3 is CASSSGTYAEQFF. The sequenced CDR3 bases are TGTGCCAGCAGCTCCGGGACATATGCTGAGCAGTTC. V usage is TRBV3 and J usage is TRBJ2-1, with D perhaps matching TRBD1 (6 bases). Read sequence stops 1 residue before the CDR3 end, and the germline J gene provides the missing end. The CDR3 is made up of 13 amino acids. The V gene lost 4 bases and the J gene lost 4 bases, with 8 bases spanning the gap. Germline CDR1 reads SNHLY; CDR2 reads FYNGKV (reference sequence).

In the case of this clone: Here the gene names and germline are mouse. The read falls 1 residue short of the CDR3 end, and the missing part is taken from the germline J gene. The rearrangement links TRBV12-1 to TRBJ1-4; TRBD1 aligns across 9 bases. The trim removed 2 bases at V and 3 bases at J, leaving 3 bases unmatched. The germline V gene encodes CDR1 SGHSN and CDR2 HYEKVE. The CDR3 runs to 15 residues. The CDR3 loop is CASSPGQGPNERLFF. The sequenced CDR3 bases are TGTGCCAGCTCTCCGGGACAGGGACCCAACGAAAGATTATTT.

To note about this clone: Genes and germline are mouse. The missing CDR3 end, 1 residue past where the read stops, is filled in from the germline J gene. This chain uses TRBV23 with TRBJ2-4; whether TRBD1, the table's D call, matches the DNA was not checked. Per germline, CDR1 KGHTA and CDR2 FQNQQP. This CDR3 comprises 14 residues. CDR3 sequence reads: CSSKGQGGQNTLYF. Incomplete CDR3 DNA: TGCTCCAGCAAGGGACAGGGAGGTCAAAACACCTTGTAC. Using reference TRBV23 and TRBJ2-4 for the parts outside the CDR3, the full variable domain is DAAVTQKPRYLIKMKGQEAEMKCIPEKGHTAVFWYQQKQSKELKFLIYFQNQQPLDQIDMVKERFSAVCPSSSLCSLGIRTCEAEDSALYLCSSKGQGGQNTLYFGAGTRLSVL.

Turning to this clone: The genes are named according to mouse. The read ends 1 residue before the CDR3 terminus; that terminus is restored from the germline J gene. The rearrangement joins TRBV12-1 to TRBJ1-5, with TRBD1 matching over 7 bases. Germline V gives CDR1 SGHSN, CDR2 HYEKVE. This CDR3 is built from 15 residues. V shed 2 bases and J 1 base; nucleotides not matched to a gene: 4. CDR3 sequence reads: CASSHSTGNNQAPLF. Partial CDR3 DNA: TGTGCCAGCTCTCATTCGACAGGGAACAACCAGGCTCCGCTT.

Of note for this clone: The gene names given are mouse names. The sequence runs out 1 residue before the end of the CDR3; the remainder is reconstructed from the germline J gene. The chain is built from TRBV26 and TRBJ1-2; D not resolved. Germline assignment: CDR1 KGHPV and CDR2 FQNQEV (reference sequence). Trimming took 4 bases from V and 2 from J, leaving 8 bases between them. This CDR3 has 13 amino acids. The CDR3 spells CASSPHKNSDYTF. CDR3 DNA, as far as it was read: TGTGCCAGCAGTCCCCACAAGAACTCCGACTACACC.

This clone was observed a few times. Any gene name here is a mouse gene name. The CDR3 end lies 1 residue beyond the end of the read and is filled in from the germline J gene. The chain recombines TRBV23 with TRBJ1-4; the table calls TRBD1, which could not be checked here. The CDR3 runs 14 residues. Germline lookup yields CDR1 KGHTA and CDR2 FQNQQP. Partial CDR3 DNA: TGCTCCAGCAGTCCGGGACAGGGGCCCGAAAGATTATTT. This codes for CSSSPGQGPERLF. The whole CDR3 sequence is CSSSPGQGPERLFF.

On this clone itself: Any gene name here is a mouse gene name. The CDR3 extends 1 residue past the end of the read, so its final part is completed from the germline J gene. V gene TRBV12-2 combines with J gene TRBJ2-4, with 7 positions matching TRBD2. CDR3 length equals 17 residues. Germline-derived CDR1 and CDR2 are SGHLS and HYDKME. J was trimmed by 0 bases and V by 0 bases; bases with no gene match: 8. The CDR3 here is CASSLLWMGGSQNTLYF. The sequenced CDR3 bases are TGTGCCAGCTCTCTCCTCTGGATGGGGGGTAGTCAAAACACCTTGTAC.

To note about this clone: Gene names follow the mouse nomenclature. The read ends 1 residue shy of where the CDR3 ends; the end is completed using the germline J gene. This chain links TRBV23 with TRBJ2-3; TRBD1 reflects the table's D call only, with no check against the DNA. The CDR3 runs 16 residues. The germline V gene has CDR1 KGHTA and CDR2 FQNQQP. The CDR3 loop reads CSSSQSGQGSAETLYF. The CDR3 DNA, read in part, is TGCTCCAGCAGTCAATCGGGCCAGGGGAGTGCAGAAACGCTGTAT.

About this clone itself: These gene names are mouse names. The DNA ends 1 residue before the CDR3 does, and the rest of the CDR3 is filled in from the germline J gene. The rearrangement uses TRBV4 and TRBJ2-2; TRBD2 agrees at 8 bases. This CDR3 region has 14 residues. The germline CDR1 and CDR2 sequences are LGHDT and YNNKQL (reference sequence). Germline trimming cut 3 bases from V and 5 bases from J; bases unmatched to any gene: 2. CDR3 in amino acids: CASSYWGATGQLYF. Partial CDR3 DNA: TGTGCCAGCAGCTACTGGGGGGCTACCGGGCAGCTCTAC.

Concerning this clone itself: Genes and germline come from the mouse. Partial CDR3 DNA: TGTGCCAGCAGTCCCCGGACAGGGGGCATCGAAAGATTATTT. Translating it yields CASSPRTGGIERLF. The entire CDR3 protein reads CASSPRTGGIERLFF. The chain links TRBV3 to TRBJ1-4; 11 bases match TRBD1. The read gets to within 1 residue of the CDR3 end, and the germline J gene fills in the rest. CDR3 length equals 15 residues. Trimming removed 6 bases from V and 7 bases from J; junction bases left unmatched: 7. The germline gives CDR1 SNHLY, CDR2 FYNGKV (reference sequence).